The rows below give T cell receptor beta chains drawn from one sample of a study of early T cells in non-severe SARS-CoV-2 infection. TCRdb passed the 5' RACE reads through MiXCR, listing each CDR3 protein once. The sample holds roughly 51,000 distinct CDR3 sequences, under 14% seen once. The sample consisted of whole blood. All receptors come from an adult who was a healthcare worker with PCR-confirmed SARS-CoV-2 infection or an uninfected control (not recorded which). Each CDR3 is given with its conserved first and last residue. D genes are given only for firm matches. Some rows mark clone size as missing; the rest say once, few, many or name a class of expanded clone.

CDR3 protein,CDR3 DNA,D gene,V gene,J gene,clone size
CASSSSSVSSYEQYF,TGTGCCAGCAGTTCCTCTAGCGTCTCCTCCTACGAGCAGTACTTC,.,TRBV12-3/TRBV12-4,TRBJ2-7,.
CASMPGQGSDTQYF,TGTGCCAGCATGCCGGGACAGGGGTCAGATACGCAGTATTTT,TRBD1,TRBV6-6,TRBJ2-3,few
CASSEGGRGTEAFF,TGTGCCAGCAGTGAAGGGGGCCGGGGCACTGAAGCTTTCTTT,.,TRBV2,TRBJ1-1,many
CASSFGRPNQPQHF,TGTGCCAGCAGTTTCGGAAGACCCAATCAGCCCCAGCATTTT,.,TRBV27,TRBJ1-5,few
CSVEDRVRESHEQYF,TGCAGCGTTGAAGATCGCGTCAGGGAATCCCACGAGCAGTACTTC,.,TRBV29-1,TRBJ2-7,.
CASSYGQGQPQHF,TGCGCCAGCAGCTATGGACAGGGGCAGCCCCAGCATTTT,TRBD1,TRBV5-1,TRBJ1-5,many
CASRPGPAGEKLFF,TGTGCCAGCAGGCCGGGACCGGCCGGTGAAAAACTGTTTTTT,.,TRBV28,TRBJ1-4,many
CASSHTGGDTGELFF,TGTGCCAGCAGTCATACCGGGGGGGACACCGGGGAGCTGTTTTTT,TRBD2,TRBV3-1,TRBJ2-2,.
CASSRGLEGTVNIQYF,TGTGCCAGCAGTCGGGGACTAGAGGGAACGGTCAACATTCAGTACTTC,TRBD2,TRBV12-3/TRBV12-4,TRBJ2-4,few
CASRHPSGDYTGELFF,TGTGCCAGTCGACACCCGAGCGGGGACTACACCGGGGAGCTGTTTTTT,TRBD2,TRBV6-5,TRBJ2-2,many
CASSLEGGSLLGYTF,TGTGCCAGCAGCTTAGAAGGGGGTTCTCTTCTTGGCTACACCTTC,.,TRBV7-2,TRBJ1-2,many
CASSRGTGDYEQYF,TGTGCCAGCAGTCGGGGGACAGGGGACTACGAGCAGTACTTC,TRBD1,TRBV28,TRBJ2-7,.
CASKKIVSKLQETQYF,TGCGCCAGCAAAAAGATAGTCTCCAAACTGCAAGAGACCCAGTACTTC,.,TRBV4-1,TRBJ2-5,many
CASTSGYNSPLHF,TGTGCCAGCACCTCTGGCTATAATTCACCCCTCCACTTT,.,TRBV27,TRBJ1-6,medium-sized
CATSDLQRASDTQYF,TGTGCCACCAGTGATTTGCAAAGGGCCTCAGATACGCAGTATTTT,.,TRBV24-1,TRBJ2-3,.
CASSLPLTGLYGYTF,TGTGCCAGCAGTTTACCCTTGACAGGGCTCTATGGCTACACCTTC,TRBD1,TRBV28,TRBJ1-2,.
CASSLIRTRYSGNTIYF,TGTGCCAGCAGCTTAATACGGACAAGGTACTCTGGAAACACCATATATTTT,.,TRBV7-2,TRBJ1-3,few
CAAKLGPSTDTQYF,TGTGCCGCCAAACTAGGACCTAGCACAGATACGCAGTATTTT,.,TRBV10-3,TRBJ2-3,.
CSASSLARETQYF,TGCAGTGCTAGTTCGCTAGCTCGCGAGACCCAGTACTTC,.,TRBV20-1,TRBJ2-5,many
CASNRDYTQYF,TGTGCCAGCAATCGGGACTATACGCAGTATTTT,.,TRBV2,TRBJ2-3,.
CSVVGTVLAGAFF,TGCAGCGTTGTTGGGACGGTCTTAGCTGGGGCTTTCTTT,.,TRBV29-1,TRBJ1-1,many
CSASRGRLQEAQYF,TGCAGTGCTAGTCGAGGACGGCTACAAGAGGCCCAGTACTTC,.,TRBV20-1,TRBJ2-5,.
CASSEVAPIGTQYF,TGTGCCAGCAGTGAGGTGGCCCCTATCGGTACGCAGTATTTT,.,TRBV12-3/TRBV12-4,TRBJ2-3,few
CASSLGQYGGYTF,TGTGCCAGCAGTTTGGGACAGTACGGTGGCTACACCTTC,TRBD1,TRBV28,TRBJ1-2,.
CSVEATEAFF,TGCAGCGTTGAAGCCACTGAAGCTTTCTTT,.,TRBV29-1,TRBJ1-1,.
CASSSPGTATYEQYF,TGTGCCAGCAGCTCACCCGGGACGGCTACCTACGAGCAGTACTTC,.,TRBV5-5,TRBJ2-7,many
CSASGLETQYF,TGCAGTGCTAGTGGCCTGGAGACCCAGTACTTC,.,TRBV20-1,TRBJ2-5,few
CASSAYRGAYNEQFF,TGTGCCAGCAGCGCCTACAGGGGAGCCTACAATGAGCAGTTCTTC,TRBD1,TRBV5-4,TRBJ2-1,few
CASSYCPKFIRLAGAGGSKNIQYF,TGTGCCAGCAGTTATTGCCCCAAATTCATTAGACTAGCGGGGGCTGGTGGGTCCAAAAACATTCAGTACTTC,TRBD2,TRBV6-5,TRBJ2-4,few
CASSSRTAGNTIYF,TGTGCCAGCAGCTCACGGACCGCAGGAAACACCATATATTTT,.,TRBV7-8,TRBJ1-3,.
CASSESAGGPSDTQYF,TGCGCCAGCAGTGAGTCTGCGGGGGGGCCGTCAGATACGCAGTATTTT,TRBD2,TRBV10-1,TRBJ2-3,many
CASSGRDRTYEQYF,TGTGCCAGCAGTGGCCGGGACAGGACCTACGAGCAGTACTTC,TRBD1,TRBV12-3/TRBV12-4,TRBJ2-7,.
CASSLGGPADTQYF,TGTGCCAGCAGCTTAGGAGGGCCCGCGGATACGCAGTATTTT,.,TRBV13,TRBJ2-3,few
CSVGAGTGRDIQYF,TGCAGCGTTGGGGCCGGGACAGGGAGAGACATTCAGTACTTC,TRBD1,TRBV29-1,TRBJ2-4,few
CASSWTRRENTEAFF,TGTGCCAGCAGTTGGACGAGACGGGAAAACACTGAAGCTTTCTTT,.,TRBV27,TRBJ1-1,.
CASSLLKGLGADTQYF,TGTGCCAGCAGCTTACTGAAGGGATTAGGCGCAGATACGCAGTATTTT,.,TRBV7-9,TRBJ2-3,many
CASSRPLSSYNEQFF,TGTGCCAGCAGCCGCCCACTGAGCTCCTACAATGAGCAGTTCTTC,.,TRBV11-2,TRBJ2-1,many
CSVEDGYNEQFF,TGCAGCGTTGAGGACGGCTACAATGAGCAGTTCTTC,.,TRBV29-1,TRBJ2-1,.
CASGPPNYNEQFF,TGTGCTAGTGGTCCGCCTAATTACAATGAGCAGTTCTTC,.,TRBV12-5,TRBJ2-1,.
CASSWYQETQYF,TGTGCCAGCAGCTGGTACCAAGAGACCCAGTACTTC,.,TRBV7-9,TRBJ2-5,many
CASSVWGGNQPQHF,TGTGCCAGCAGTGTTTGGGGGGGGAATCAGCCCCAGCATTTT,.,TRBV6-1,TRBJ1-5,many
CASSLTGGYNEQFF,TGTGCCAGCTCACTGACGGGGGGTTACAATGAGCAGTTCTTC,TRBD2,TRBV18,TRBJ2-1,many
CASTALSTEAFF,TGTGCCAGCACGGCACTGAGCACTGAAGCTTTCTTT,.,TRBV28,TRBJ1-1,.
CSAGGLRSETQYF,TGCAGCGCTGGGGGACTACGGTCCGAGACCCAGTACTTC,TRBD2,TRBV29-1,TRBJ2-5,few
CASRLTGPGELFF,TGTGCCAGCAGATTAACAGGGCCCGGGGAGCTGTTTTTT,.,TRBV14,TRBJ2-2,many
CASSFRRNSYNEQFF,TGTGCCAGCAGCTTCCGACGGAACTCCTACAATGAGCAGTTCTTC,.,TRBV7-8,TRBJ2-1,many
CASSTGQNYGYTF,TGTGCCAGCAGCACGGGACAGAACTATGGCTACACCTTC,TRBD1,TRBV3-1,TRBJ1-2,many
CASSELAGEADTQYF,TGTGCCAGCAGTGAACTAGCGGGAGAGGCAGATACGCAGTATTTT,TRBD2,TRBV6-4,TRBJ2-3,few
CAVDRGLNTEAFF,TGTGCCGTAGACAGGGGATTGAACACTGAAGCTTTCTTT,TRBD1,TRBV19,TRBJ1-1,few
CASSLIAQGDTQYF,TGTGCCAGCAGCTTAATTGCGCAGGGAGATACGCAGTATTTT,.,TRBV12-3/TRBV12-4,TRBJ2-3,.
CSARWSGVKATEAFF,TGCAGTGCTAGGTGGTCCGGGGTTAAGGCCACTGAAGCTTTCTTT,.,TRBV20-1,TRBJ1-1,.
CASSPLLTVPEAFF,TGTGCCAGCAGCCCCCTCCTGACGGTCCCTGAAGCTTTCTTT,.,TRBV5-6,TRBJ1-1,many
CATSALANAEAFF,TGTGCCACCTCCGCCCTGGCGAACGCTGAAGCTTTCTTT,.,TRBV25-1,TRBJ1-1,.
CSASRGTDISTDTQYF,TGCAGTGCTAGTCGTGGGACTGATATAAGCACAGATACGCAGTATTTT,.,TRBV20-1,TRBJ2-3,.
CASSFSRSDRQPQHF,TGTGCCAGCAGTTTTTCCCGGTCAGATAGGCAGCCCCAGCATTTT,.,TRBV27,TRBJ1-5,many